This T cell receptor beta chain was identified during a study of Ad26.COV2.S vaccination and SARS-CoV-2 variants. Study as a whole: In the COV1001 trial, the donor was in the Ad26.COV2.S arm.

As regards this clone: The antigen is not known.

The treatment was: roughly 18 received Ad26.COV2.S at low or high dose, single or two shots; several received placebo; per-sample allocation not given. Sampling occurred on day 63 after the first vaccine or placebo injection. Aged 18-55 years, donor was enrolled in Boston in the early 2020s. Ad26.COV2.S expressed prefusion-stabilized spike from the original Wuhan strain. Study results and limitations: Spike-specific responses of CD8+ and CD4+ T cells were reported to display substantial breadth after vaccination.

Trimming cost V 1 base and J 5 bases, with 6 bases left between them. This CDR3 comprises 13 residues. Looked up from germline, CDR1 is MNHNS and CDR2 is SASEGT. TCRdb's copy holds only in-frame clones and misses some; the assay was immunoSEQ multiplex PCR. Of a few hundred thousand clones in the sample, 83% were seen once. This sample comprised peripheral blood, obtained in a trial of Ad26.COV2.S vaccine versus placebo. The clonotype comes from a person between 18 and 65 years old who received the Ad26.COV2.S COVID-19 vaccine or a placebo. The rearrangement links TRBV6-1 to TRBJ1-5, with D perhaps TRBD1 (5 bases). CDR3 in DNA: TGTGCCAGCAGTGAAGAAGGGGATCAGCCCCAGCATTTT. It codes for CASSEEGDQPQHF.